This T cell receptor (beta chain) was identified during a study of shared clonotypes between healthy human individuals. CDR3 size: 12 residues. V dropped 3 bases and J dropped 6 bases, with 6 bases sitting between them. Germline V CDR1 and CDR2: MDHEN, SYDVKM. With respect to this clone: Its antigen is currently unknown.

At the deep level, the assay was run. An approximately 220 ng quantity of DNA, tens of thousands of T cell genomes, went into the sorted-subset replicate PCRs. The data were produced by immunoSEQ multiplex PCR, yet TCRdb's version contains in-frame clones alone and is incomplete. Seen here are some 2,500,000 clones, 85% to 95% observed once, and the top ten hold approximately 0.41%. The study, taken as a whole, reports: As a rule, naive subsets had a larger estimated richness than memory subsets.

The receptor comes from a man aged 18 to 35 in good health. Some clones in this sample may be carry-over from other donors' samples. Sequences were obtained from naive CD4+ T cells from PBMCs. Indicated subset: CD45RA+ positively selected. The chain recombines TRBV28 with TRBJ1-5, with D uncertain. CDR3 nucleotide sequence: TGTGCCAGCAGTTTCAAGGTTCAGCCCCAGCATTTT. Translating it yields CASSFKVQPQHF.